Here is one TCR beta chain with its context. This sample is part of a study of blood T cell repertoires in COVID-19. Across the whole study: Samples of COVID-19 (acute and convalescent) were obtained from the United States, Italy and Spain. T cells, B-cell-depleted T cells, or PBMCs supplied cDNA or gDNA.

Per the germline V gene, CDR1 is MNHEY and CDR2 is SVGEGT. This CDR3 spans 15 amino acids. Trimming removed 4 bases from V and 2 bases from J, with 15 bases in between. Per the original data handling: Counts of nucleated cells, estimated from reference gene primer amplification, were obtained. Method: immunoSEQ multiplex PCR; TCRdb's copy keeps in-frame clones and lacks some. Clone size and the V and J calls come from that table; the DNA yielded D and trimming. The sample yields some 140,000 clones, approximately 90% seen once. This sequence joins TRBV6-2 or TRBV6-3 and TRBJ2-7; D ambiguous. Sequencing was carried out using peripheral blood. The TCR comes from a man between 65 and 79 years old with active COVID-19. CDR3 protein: CASSSFSPTTYEQYF. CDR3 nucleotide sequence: TGTGCCAGCAGTTCCTTCAGCCCAACTACCTACGAGCAGTACTTC.